This TCR beta chain was retrieved from a study of CD4 and CD8 cells across lung adenocarcinoma regions (dated by TCRdb to 2016 to 2019). Describing the broader study: Intratumor heterogeneity of the T cell receptor repertoire was examined by comparing tumor centers with tumor margins.

The method was PCR. TCRdb names HiSeq X Ten as the instrument used. Through fastp at Q25 and MiXCR, TCRdb rebuilt clones from the public reads, retaining in-frame beta chains. Rows are unified per CDR3 protein, each entry keeping the most common DNA and genes. The sample contains 6,000 to 7,500 distinct CDR3 sequences, around half of them found a single time. The ten largest account for around 96% of the sample. V is reduced by 4 bases and J by 1 base, leaving a spacing of 16 bases between them. CDR1 and CDR2, looked up from the germline V gene, are MNHNS and SASEGT. There are 16 amino acids in the CDR3, from cysteine to phenylalanine inclusive. Kept here is only the CDR3 DNA, which spans 48 bases and is read in frame from base 1. This clonotype was recorded only once. Its antigen remains unidentified. The input lacks base qualities; no much larger clone sits a single base away. A lone read offers only weak evidence.

The donors were patients who had localized lung adenocarcinoma, which is a subtype of non-small cell lung cancer. The samples were taken from the centers of localized lung adenocarcinomas. For TCR repertoire analysis, CD8+ T cells from tumor tissue were profiled separately from CD4+ T cells. The sequence joins TRBV6-1 to TRBJ1-1; tentative D gene TRBD1, with 5 bases matching. The sequenced sample consisted of CD8+ T cells from the center of a lung tumor. The intended sense of this specimen's cell subset or site label: tumor center region. This TCR came from a male donor with lung adenocarcinoma. The CD4 and CD8 labels of this study may be unreliable. CDR3 sequence: CASSGGQGIGNTEAFF. The nucleotide sequence is given as TGTGCCAGCAGTGGGGGTCAGGGAATCGGGAACACTGAAGCTTTCTTT.